Presented here are 8 T cell receptor beta chains from one specimen sequenced in a study of OX40 agonist ivuxolimab in advanced cancers. TCRdb's copy holds only in-frame clones and misses some; the assay was immunoSEQ multiplex PCR. The table records 60,000 to 70,000 clones, 75% to 90% of them present only once. The material sequenced was CD4+ or CD8+ T cells sorted from blood, taken in a trial of the OX40 agonist ivuxolimab. The receptor set was obtained from an adult with an advanced solid tumor such as melanoma, head and neck, liver or kidney cancer.

V and J are TRBV2 and TRBJ2-7; no clear D. The V gene lost 7 bases and the J gene lost 0 bases, with 13 bases spanning the gap. This CDR3 spans 14 amino acids. Germline V CDR1 and CDR2: SNHLY, FYNNEI. CDR3 region: CASNPDRSSYEQYF. CDR3 DNA: TGTGCCAGCAATCCCGACCGGAGCTCCTACGAGCAGTACTTC.

V usage is TRBV21-1 and J usage is TRBJ1-2; the table gives TRBD1 as D, unverified against the DNA. TRBV21-1 is a known pseudogene. CDR3 length: 14 amino acids. DNA of the CDR3: TGTGCCAGCAGCAAAGTCAATCCAGGGGATGGCTACACCTTC. Translated, it gives CASSKVNPGDGYTF.

This sequence joins TRBV7-2 and TRBJ1-2, with D possibly being TRBD1 (6 bases). Trimming cost V 5 bases and J 2 bases, with 12 bases left between them. Per the germline V gene, CDR1 is SGHTA and CDR2 is FQGNSA. The CDR3 covers 14 residues. The CDR3 loop is CASSPRTANYGYTF. The CDR3 bases are TGTGCCAGCAGCCCTCGGACAGCAAACTATGGCTACACCTTC.

The chain employs TRBV30 and TRBJ1-6; the D is unclear. Germline CDR1 is GTSNPN and CDR2 is SVGIG (reference sequence). Trimming cost V 5 bases and J 3 bases, with 20 bases left between them. The CDR3 spans 17 residues. The CDR3 region is CAWAMESMGIYNSPLHF. CDR3 DNA sequence: TGTGCCTGGGCCATGGAGTCCATGGGGATCTATAATTCACCCCTCCACTTT.

The CDR3 protein is CASSPQGSGQPQHF. The CDR3 region has the DNA TGTGCCAGCTCACCTCAGGGGTCGGGACAGCCCCAGCATTTT. The J gene is TRBJ1-5, the V gene TRBV18; tentatively, D is TRBD1 (6 bases). Germline lookup yields CDR1 KGHSH and CDR2 LQKENI. CDR3 size: 14 residues. V lost 3 bases to trimming and J lost 7 bases, with 13 bases between them. The full variable domain, its missing parts supplied by reference TRBV18 and TRBJ1-5, is NAGVMQNPRHLVRRRGQEARLRCSPMKGHSHVYWYRQLPEEGLKFMVYLQKENIIDESGMPKERFSAEFPKEGPSILRIQQVVRGDSAAYFCASSPQGSGQPQHFGDGTRLSIL.

The V gene is TRBV7-2, the J gene TRBJ1-5; the match to TRBD1 covers 7 bases. Per germline, CDR1 SGHTA and CDR2 FQGNSA. The CDR3 totals 13 residues. Trimming at V came to 5 bases and at J to 3 bases, leaving 1 base not matched to a gene. In DNA, the CDR3 is TGTGCCAGCAGCGACAGGGTCAATCAGCCCCAGCATTTT. Translation: CASSDRVNQPQHF.

This clone was recorded many times. The chain has TRBV29-1 and TRBJ1-4; perhaps TRBD1 as D (6 bases). The CDR3 is made up of 13 amino acids. The germline V gene has CDR1 SQVTM and CDR2 ANQGSEA. The V gene lost 7 bases and the J gene lost 7 bases, with 16 bases spanning the gap. CDR3 in DNA: TGCAGCGATATACAGGGTGGTAGTGAAAAACTGTTTTTT. It translates to CSDIQGGSEKLFF. Full variable domain (rest looked up from reference TRBV29-1 and TRBJ1-4): SAVISQKPSRDICQRGTSLTIQCQVDSQVTMMFWYRQQPGQSLTLIATANQGSEATYESGFVIDKFPISRPNLTFSTLTVSNMSPEDSSIYLCSDIQGGSEKLFFGSGTQLSVL.

This rearrangement joins TRBV12-5 to TRBJ1-5; D ambiguous. The V gene's germline CDR1 is LGHNT and CDR2 FRNRAP. The CDR3 is 13 amino acids. CDR3 coding DNA: TGTGCAAGTAACGAGGTTAGCAATCAGCCCCAGCATTTT. The encoded protein is CASNEVSNQPQHF.